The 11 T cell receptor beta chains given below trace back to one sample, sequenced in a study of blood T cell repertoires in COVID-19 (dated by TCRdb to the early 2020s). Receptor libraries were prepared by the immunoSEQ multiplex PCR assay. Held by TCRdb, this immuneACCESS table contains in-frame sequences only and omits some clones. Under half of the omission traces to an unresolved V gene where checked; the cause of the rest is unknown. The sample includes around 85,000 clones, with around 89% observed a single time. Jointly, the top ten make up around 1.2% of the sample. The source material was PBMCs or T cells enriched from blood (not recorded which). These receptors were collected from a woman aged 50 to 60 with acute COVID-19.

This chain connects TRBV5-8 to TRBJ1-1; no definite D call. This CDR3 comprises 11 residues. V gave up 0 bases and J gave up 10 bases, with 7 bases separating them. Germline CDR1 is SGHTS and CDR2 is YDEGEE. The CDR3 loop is CASSLVTGAFF. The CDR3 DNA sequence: TGTGCCAGCAGCTTGGTTACCGGAGCTTTCTTT.

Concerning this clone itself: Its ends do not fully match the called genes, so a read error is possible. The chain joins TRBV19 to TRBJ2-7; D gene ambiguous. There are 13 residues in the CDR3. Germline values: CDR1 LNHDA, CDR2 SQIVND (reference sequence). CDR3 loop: CASSLTQSSEQYF. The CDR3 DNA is TGTGCCAGTAGTCTAACACAGTCCTCCGAGCAGTACTTC.

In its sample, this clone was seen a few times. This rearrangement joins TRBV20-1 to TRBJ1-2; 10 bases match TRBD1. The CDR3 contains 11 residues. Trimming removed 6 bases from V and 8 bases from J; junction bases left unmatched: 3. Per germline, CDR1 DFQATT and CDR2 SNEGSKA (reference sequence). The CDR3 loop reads CSAPTGGGYTF. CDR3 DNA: TGCAGTGCCCCGACAGGGGGCGGCTACACCTTC.

The CDR3 protein is CASSPRLIHNEQFF. The CDR3 DNA reads as TGTGCCAGCAGCCCGCGACTGATCCACAATGAGCAGTTCTTC. The chain joins TRBV7-2 to TRBJ2-1, with D unclear. Germline loops: CDR1 SGHTA, CDR2 FQGNSA. This CDR3 is 14 amino acids long. Between the trimmed V and J ends, which lost 5 bases and 5 bases, there was a span of 13 bases.

The CDR3 is CASSRRTGASTDTQYF. CDR3 coding DNA: TGTGCCAGCAGCAGACGGACAGGGGCCTCCACAGATACGCAGTATTTT. The rearrangement links TRBV3-1 (or the pseudogene TRBV3-2) to TRBJ2-3; 9 nucleotides align to TRBD1. V shed 5 bases, J shed 2 bases, and the junction held 8 bases outside the gene matches. Germline V lookup: CDR1 LGHDT, CDR2 YNNKEL (reference sequence). This CDR3 comprises 16 residues.

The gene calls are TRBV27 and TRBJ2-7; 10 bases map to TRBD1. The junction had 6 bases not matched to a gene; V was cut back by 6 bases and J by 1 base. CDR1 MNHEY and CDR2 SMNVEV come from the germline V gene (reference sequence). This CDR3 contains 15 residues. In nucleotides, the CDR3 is TGTGCCAGCAGGGACAGGGGGAAGGGATCCTACGAGCAGTACTTC. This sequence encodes CASRDRGKGSYEQYF.

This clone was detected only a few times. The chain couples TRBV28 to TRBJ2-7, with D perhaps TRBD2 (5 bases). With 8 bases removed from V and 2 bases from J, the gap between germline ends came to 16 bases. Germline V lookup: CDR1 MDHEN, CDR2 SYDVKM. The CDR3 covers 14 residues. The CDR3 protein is CASDKGRATYEQYF. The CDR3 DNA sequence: TGTGCCAGCGACAAAGGGCGGGCGACCTACGAGCAGTACTTC.

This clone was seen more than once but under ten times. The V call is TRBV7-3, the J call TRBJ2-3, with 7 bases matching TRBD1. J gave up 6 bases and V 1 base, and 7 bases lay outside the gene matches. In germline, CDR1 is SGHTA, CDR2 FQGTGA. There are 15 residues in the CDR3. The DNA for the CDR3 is TGTGCCAGCAGCTTAATCGGGACAGCACAGGATACGCAGTATTTT. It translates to CASSLIGTAQDTQYF.

CDR3 sequence reads: CASSLGLAGGQFF. CDR3 bases: TGCGCCAGCAGCCTAGGACTAGCGGGAGGTCAGTTCTTC. The J gene is TRBJ2-1, the V gene TRBV4-1; 14 nucleotides match TRBD2. Trimming removed 4 bases from V and 13 bases from J; junction bases left unmatched: 3. This CDR3 comprises 13 residues. Germline values: CDR1 MGHRA, CDR2 YSYEKL.

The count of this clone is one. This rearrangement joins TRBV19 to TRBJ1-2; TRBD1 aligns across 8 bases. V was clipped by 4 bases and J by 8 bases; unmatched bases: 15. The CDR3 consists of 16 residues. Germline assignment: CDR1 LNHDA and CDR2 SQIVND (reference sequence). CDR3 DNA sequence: TGTGCCAGTAGTACTTACCCAGGGGGCGCAGGTTACGGCTACACCTTC. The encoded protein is CASSTYPGGAGYGYTF.

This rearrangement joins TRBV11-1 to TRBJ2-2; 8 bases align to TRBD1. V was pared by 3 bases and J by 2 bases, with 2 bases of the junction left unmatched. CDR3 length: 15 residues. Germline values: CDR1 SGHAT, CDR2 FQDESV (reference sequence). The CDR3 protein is CASSFQGANTGELFF. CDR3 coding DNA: TGTGCCAGCAGCTTCCAGGGGGCAAACACCGGGGAGCTGTTTTTT.